This T cell receptor beta chain was retrieved from a study of PD-1 blockade in classical Hodgkin lymphoma. As for the study in general: It was nivolumab at 3 mg/kg, given intravenously every 2 weeks, that patients received. Study-level points and caveats: Newly diagnosed patients were reported to start with lower TCR diversity than healthy donors. By C4D1 there was a significant rise in CD4+ TCR diversity but not in CD8+ TCR diversity. Newly diagnosed patients had diversity similar to the baseline diversity of complete responders.

No patient escaped relapse after autologous stem cell transplantation, and brentuximab vedotin exposure varied. CDR3 length equals 12 residues. Per germline, CDR1 ENHRY and CDR2 SYGVKD. V was shortened by 8 bases and J by 5 bases, with 12 bases between the two germline ends. Profiled with immunoSEQ multiplex PCR; TCRdb holds only in-frame clones, not every one. The sample holds 13,000 or so clones, roughly 76% seen once. In regard to this clone: Its target is unknown.

This chain joins TRBV10-3 and TRBJ1-2; D gene uncertain. The material sequenced was peripheral blood mononuclear cells (PBMCs), taken at baseline. The clonotype was recovered from a human donor with classical Hodgkin lymphoma. CDR3 sequence (DNA): TGTGCCATCCTTGATCCCTTTTATGGCTACACCTTC. Translated, it gives CAILDPFYGYTF.